This TCR beta chain derives from a study of T-cell memory formation after mild COVID-19. Study observations and caveats: What remained unconfirmed was the SARS-CoV-2 specificity of second-wave clones peaking on day 37. A second wave expanding day 15 to 37 was CD4+-biased; contracting clones were balanced.

This clonotype has just a few counts. Its target is not known. CDR3 length: 15 amino acids. Germline assignment: CDR1 SGHRS and CDR2 YFSETQ. The J segment lost 0 bases and the V segment lost 4 bases, leaving 4 bases of the junction unmatched. TCRdb called the 5' RACE reads again in MiXCR, with one record for every CDR3 protein. Among around 250,000 distinct CDR3 sequences, approximately 9% were seen once, and the ten largest hold 22%. This receptor was identified in a man between 18 and 29 years old who had mild COVID-19 (a few samples of this study predate the infection). Cell type and time point are not known. V gene TRBV5-1 combines with J gene TRBJ1-3; 7 nucleotides line up with TRBD1. Sequenced material: PBMCs or a T cell subset sorted from them (not recorded which). In DNA form, the CDR3 reads TGCGCCAGCAGCCCCGGGACAGTCTCTGGAAACACCATATATTTT. It yields the protein CASSPGTVSGNTIYF.